The T cell receptor (beta chain) described here comes from a study of molecular identifiers for immune sequencing clone quantification. Methods described previously were used for bulk TCR libraries, and listed TCR primers were applied. TCRdb re-called the PCR reads with MiXCR, one entry per CDR3 protein. Found here are about 510,000 distinct CDR3 sequences, roughly 23% of them singletons; the top ten hold 0.7% to 0.95%. The CDR3 has 14 amino acids. V shed 4 bases and J 8 bases; nucleotides not matched to a gene: 8. Germline lookup yields CDR1 PRHDT and CDR2 FYEKMQ (reference sequence). Findings and caveats of the study: Investigators reportedly could detect spiked Jurkat TCR RNA from one cell among some 940,000 naive cells.

This clonotype was seen at least ten times. Antigen specificity is unknown. The clonotype originates from a human donor in good health. Some libraries in this study had Jurkat cell RNA spiked in. The source material was naive CD8+ T cells from blood, with Jurkat cell RNA spiked in. As to subset: FACS-sorted CD8+CD4-CCR7+CD45RA+ naive T cells. V is TRBV13 and J is TRBJ1-1, with 9 bases fitting TRBD1. CDR3 DNA: TGTGCCAGCAGCTCGGGGGACAGGGCTCGGGAAGCTTTCTTT. Amino acids: CASSSGDRAREAFF.